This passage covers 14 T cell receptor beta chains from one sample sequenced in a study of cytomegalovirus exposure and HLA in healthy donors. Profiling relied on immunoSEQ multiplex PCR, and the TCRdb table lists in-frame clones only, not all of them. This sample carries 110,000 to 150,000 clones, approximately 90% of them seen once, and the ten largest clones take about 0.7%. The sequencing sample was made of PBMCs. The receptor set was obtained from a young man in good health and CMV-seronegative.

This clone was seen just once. CDR3 DNA sequence: TGTGCCAGTAGAGGACAGGTCTCCTACGAGCAGTACTTC. It specifies CASRGQVSYEQYF. This chain joins TRBV19 and TRBJ2-7; 7 bases map to TRBD1. Trimming took 6 bases from V and 0 from J; bases not matched to a gene: 2. CDR3 length: 13 amino acids. Germline V lookup: CDR1 LNHDA, CDR2 SQIVND (reference sequence). The full variable domain, completed using reference TRBV19 and TRBJ2-7, is DGGITQSPKYLFRKEGQNVTLSCEQNLNHDAMYWYRQDPGQGLRLIYYSQIVNDFQKGDIAEGYSVSREKKESFPLTVTSAQKNPTAFYLCASRGQVSYEQYFGPGTRLTVT.

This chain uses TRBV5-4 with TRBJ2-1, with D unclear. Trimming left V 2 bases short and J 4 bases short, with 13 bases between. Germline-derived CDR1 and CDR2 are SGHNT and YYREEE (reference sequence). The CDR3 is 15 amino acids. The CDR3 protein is CASSLALGDYNEQFF. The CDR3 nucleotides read TGTGCCAGCAGCTTAGCCCTTGGAGATTACAATGAGCAGTTCTTC.

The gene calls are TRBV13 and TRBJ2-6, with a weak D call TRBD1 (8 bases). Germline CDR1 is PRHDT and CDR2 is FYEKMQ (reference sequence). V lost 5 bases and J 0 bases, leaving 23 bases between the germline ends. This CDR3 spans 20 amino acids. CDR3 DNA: TGTGCCAGCAGCCCGGACAGGGTAATGGGAGGGGACTCTGGGGCCAACGTCCTGACTTTC. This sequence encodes CASSPDRVMGGDSGANVLTF.

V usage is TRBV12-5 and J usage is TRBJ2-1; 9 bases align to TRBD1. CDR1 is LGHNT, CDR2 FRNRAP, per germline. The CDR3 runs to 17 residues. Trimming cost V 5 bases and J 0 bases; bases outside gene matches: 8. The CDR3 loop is CASGAQTGGSSYNEQFF. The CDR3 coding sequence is TGTGCTAGTGGTGCGCAGACAGGGGGGAGCTCCTACAATGAGCAGTTCTTC. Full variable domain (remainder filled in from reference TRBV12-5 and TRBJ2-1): DARVTQTPRHKVTEMGQEVTMRCQPILGHNTVFWYRQTMMQGLELLAYFRNRAPLDDSGMPKDRFSAEMPDATLATLKIQPSEPRDSAVYFCASGAQTGGSSYNEQFFGPGTRLTVL.

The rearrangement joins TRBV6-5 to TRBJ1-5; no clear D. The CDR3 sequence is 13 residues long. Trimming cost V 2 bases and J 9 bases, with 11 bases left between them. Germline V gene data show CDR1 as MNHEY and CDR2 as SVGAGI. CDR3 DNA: TGTGCCAGCAGTTACACCGGGAAGTGGCCCCAGCATTTT. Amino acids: CASSYTGKWPQHF.

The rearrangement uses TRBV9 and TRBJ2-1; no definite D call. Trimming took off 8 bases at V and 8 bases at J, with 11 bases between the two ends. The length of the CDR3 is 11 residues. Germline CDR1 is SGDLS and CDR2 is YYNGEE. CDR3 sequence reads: CASAASDEQFF. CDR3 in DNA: TGTGCCAGTGCCGCGTCCGATGAGCAGTTCTTC.

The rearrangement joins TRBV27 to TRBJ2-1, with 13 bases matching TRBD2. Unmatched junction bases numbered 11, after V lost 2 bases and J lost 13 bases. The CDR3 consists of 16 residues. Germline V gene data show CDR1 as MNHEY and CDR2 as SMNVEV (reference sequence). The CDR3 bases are TGTGCCAGCAGTTTACGACTAGCGGGAGGCCTGGTCTACCAGTTCTTC. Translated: CASSLRLAGGLVYQFF.

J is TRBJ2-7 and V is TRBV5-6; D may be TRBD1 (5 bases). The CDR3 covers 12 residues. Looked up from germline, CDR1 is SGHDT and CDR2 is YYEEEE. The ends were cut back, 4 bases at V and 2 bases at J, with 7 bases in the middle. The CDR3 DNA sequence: TGTGCCAGCAGCGCCAGGGCCTACGAGCAGTACTTC. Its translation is CASSARAYEQYF. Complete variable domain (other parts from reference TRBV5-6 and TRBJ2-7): DAGVTQSPTHLIKTRGQQVTLRCSPKSGHDTVSWYQQALGQGPQFIFQYYEEEERQRGNFPDRFSGHQFPNYSSELNVNALLLGDSALYLCASSARAYEQYFGPGTRLTVT.

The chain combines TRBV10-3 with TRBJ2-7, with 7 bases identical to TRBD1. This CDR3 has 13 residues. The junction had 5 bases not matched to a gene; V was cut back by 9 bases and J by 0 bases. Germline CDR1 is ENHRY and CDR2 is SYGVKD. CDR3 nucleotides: TGTGCCATTCGGGCAGGGGGCTCCTACGAGCAGTACTTC. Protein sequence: CAIRAGGSYEQYF.

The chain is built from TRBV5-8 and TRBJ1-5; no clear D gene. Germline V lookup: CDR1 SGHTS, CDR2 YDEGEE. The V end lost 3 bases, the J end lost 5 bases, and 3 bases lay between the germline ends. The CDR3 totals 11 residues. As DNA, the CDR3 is TGTGCCAGCAGCTCCTATCAGCCCCAGCATTTT. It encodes CASSSYQPQHF.

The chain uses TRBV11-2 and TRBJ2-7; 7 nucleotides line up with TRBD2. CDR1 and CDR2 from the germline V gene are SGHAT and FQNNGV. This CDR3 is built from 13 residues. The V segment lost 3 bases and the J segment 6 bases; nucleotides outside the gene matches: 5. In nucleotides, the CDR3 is TGTGCCAGCAGCTTGGGAGGGTTGGCCGAGCAGTACGTC. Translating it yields CASSLGGLAEQYV.

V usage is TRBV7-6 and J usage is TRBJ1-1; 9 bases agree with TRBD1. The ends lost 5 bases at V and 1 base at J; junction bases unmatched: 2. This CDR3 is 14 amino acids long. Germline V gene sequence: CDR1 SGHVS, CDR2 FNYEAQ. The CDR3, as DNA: TGTGCCAGCAGCCAGGACAGGGGGAACACTGAAGCTTTCTTT. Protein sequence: CASSQDRGNTEAFF.

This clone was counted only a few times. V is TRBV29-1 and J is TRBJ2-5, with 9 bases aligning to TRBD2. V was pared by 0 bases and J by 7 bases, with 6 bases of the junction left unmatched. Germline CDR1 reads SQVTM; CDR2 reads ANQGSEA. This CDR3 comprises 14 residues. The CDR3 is CSVEEGTSWGTQYF. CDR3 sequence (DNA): TGCAGCGTTGAAGAGGGGACTAGCTGGGGGACCCAGTACTTC.

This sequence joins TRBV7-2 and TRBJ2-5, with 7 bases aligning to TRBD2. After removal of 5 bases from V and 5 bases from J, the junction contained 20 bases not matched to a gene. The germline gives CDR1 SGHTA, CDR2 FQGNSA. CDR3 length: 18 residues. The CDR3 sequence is CASSPTHLSGMPRETQYF. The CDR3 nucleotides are TGTGCCAGCAGCCCAACACATCTGAGCGGGATGCCTAGGGAGACCCAGTACTTC.